The 21 T cell receptor beta chains in this list originate from one sample, sequenced in a study of T cells in Graves' hyperthyroidism and ophthalmopathy (dated by TCRdb to 2018 to 2020). The library was prepared using multiplex PCR. The sequencing machine was an Illumina HiSeq 2000. The TCR beta CDR3 regions were amplified from RNA transcripts. For the first round of RT-PCR on the TCR CDR3, the HTBI primer set was used together with the Qiagen OneStep RT-PCR kit. In-frame beta chains were kept once TCRdb had trimmed the public reads at Q25 with fastp and called clones with MiXCR. Entries are consolidated by CDR3 protein sequence, retaining the most common genes and DNA. This sample comprises 300,000 to 350,000 distinct CDR3 sequences, 18% of them detected only once. Of the sample, about 49% is held by the ten largest clones. Sequencing input: blood. The receptors were sampled from a woman aged 45-65 years with Graves' hyperthyroidism.

This clonotype was recorded a few times. The chain uses TRBV19 and TRBJ2-3; D remains unclear. The V gene's germline CDR1 is LNHDA and CDR2 SQIVND (reference sequence). The CDR3 length is 15 residues. V was shortened by 6 bases and J by 0 bases, with 13 bases between the two germline ends. CDR3 in DNA: TGTGCCAGTAGCCGGATGAAAGAAAGCACAGATACGCAGTATTTT. Its translation is CASSRMKESTDTQYF. Drawing the rest from reference TRBV19 and TRBJ2-3, the complete variable domain is DGGITQSPKYLFRKEGQNVTLSCEQNLNHDAMYWYRQDPGQGLRLIYYSQIVNDFQKGDIAEGYSVSREKKESFPLTVTSAQKNPTAFYLCASSRMKESTDTQYFGPGTRLTVL.

This clonotype was recorded at least ten times. Here the CDR3 reads CASSEIAGKADTQYF. As DNA, the CDR3 is TGTGCCAGCAGTGAAATAGCGGGGAAGGCAGATACGCAGTATTTT. The chain is built from TRBV6-1 and TRBJ2-3, with 8 bases matching TRBD2. The CDR3 extends over 15 amino acids. The V gene end was trimmed by 2 bases and the J gene end by 4 bases; junction bases not matched to a gene: 5. Germline-derived CDR1 and CDR2 are MNHNS and SASEGT.

The sample holds many counts of this clonotype. The gene calls are TRBV2 and TRBJ1-1; tentatively, D is TRBD1 (5 bases). Germline-derived CDR1 and CDR2 are SNHLY and FYNNEI. The CDR3 is 18 residues long. V was pared by 2 bases and J by 2 bases, with 21 bases between. This CDR3 reads CASSETVLRGIENTEAFF. In DNA, the CDR3 is TGTGCCAGCAGTGAAACGGTTCTTCGGGGGATTGAAAACACTGAAGCTTTCTTT.

The genes are TRBV7-8 and TRBJ2-5, with D possibly matching TRBD1 (6 bases). Germline V lookup: CDR1 SGHVS, CDR2 FQNEAQ. V lost 1 base, J lost 2 bases, and 14 bases lay in between. The CDR3 has 16 residues. The CDR3 sequence is CASSLVRTVLQETQYF. The DNA for the CDR3 is TGTGCCAGCAGCTTAGTCCGGACAGTCCTACAAGAGACCCAGTACTTC.

In this sample, this clonotype turned up once. CDR3 amino acids: CASSDLAGAGELFF. As DNA, the CDR3 is TGTGCCAGCAGTGATCTAGCGGGAGCCGGGGAGCTGTTTTTT. The chain joins TRBV6-1 to TRBJ2-2, with 10 nucleotides matching TRBD2. Germline-derived CDR1 and CDR2 are MNHNS and SASEGT. The CDR3 consists of 14 residues. With 3 bases clipped from V and 6 bases from J, the junction kept 1 base outside the gene matches.

This clonotype was detected a few times. The conserved final phenylalanine or tryptophan is absent from the CDR3, which likely points to a read error. The chain links TRBV7-9 to TRBJ1-1; D not resolved. Trimming stripped 5 bases from V and 3 bases from J, with 13 bases between. Germline CDR1 is SEHNR and CDR2 is FQNEAQ (reference sequence). The CDR3 extends over 14 amino acids. CDR3 in amino acids: CASSAIAMYTEAFL. The CDR3 nucleotides are TGTGCCAGCAGCGCTATCGCAATGTACACTGAAGCTTTCCTT.

This clonotype was seen a few times. V usage is TRBV6-1 and J usage is TRBJ1-6, with a weak D call TRBD1 (6 bases). Germline values: CDR1 MNHNS, CDR2 SASEGT. V was trimmed by 5 bases and J by 10 bases, leaving 18 bases between them. The CDR3 runs 15 residues. The DNA of the CDR3 is TGTGCCAGCAGTTCTTTAAGAGGGGGTGTCTCACCCCTCCACTTT. Translation: CASSSLRGGVSPLHF.

This clonotype was counted a few times. J is TRBJ1-2 and V is TRBV7-9, with 7 bases lining up with TRBD1. V shed 1 base and J 6 bases; nucleotides not matched to a gene: 2. The length of the CDR3 is 13 residues. CDR1 and CDR2 from the germline V gene are SEHNR and FQNEAQ (reference sequence). The CDR3 loop reads CASSLEGADGYTF. CDR3 nucleotide sequence: TGTGCCAGCAGCTTAGAGGGGGCTGATGGCTACACCTTC.

The chain carries TRBV5-1 and TRBJ2-6, with a tentative D call TRBD1 (6 bases). Trimming took off 5 bases at V and 2 bases at J, with 11 bases between the two ends. This CDR3 has 15 residues. From germline, CDR1 is SGHRS and CDR2 YFSETQ. The CDR3 is CASRAGTTGANVLTF. CDR3 nucleotide sequence: TGCGCCAGCAGGGCCGGGACAACTGGGGCCAACGTCCTGACTTTC.

This clonotype has at least ten counts. The J gene is TRBJ1-1, the V gene TRBV7-3; D may be TRBD1 (5 bases). Trimming took 5 bases from V and 8 from J, leaving 15 bases between them. The germline V gene has CDR1 SGHTA and CDR2 FQGTGA. This CDR3 region has 13 residues. The CDR3 protein is CASSTLRGEEAFF. For the CDR3, the DNA is TGTGCCAGCAGCACTCTTCGGGGGGAAGAAGCTTTCTTT.

The CDR3 spells CASRLTDSNQPQHF. The CDR3, as DNA: TGTGCCAGCAGACTGACAGATAGCAATCAGCCCCAGCATTTT. The rearrangement links TRBV5-5 to TRBJ1-5; perhaps TRBD1 as D (5 bases). CDR1 SGHKS and CDR2 YYEKEE come from the germline V gene (reference sequence). This CDR3 contains 14 residues. Trimming shortened V by 5 bases and J by 0 bases, and 9 bases separated the two germline ends.

The chain combines TRBV6-1 with TRBJ1-6, with 8 nucleotides matching TRBD1. Germline V gene data show CDR1 as MNHNS and CDR2 as SASEGT. The V segment lost 6 bases and the J segment 1 base; nucleotides outside the gene matches: 5. This CDR3 region has 16 residues. This CDR3 reads CASRITGGSYNSPLHF. The CDR3, as DNA: TGTGCCAGCAGGATTACAGGGGGTTCCTATAATTCACCCCTCCACTTT.

The chain joins TRBV4-1 to TRBJ1-1; D call uncertain. Germline V gene sequence: CDR1 MGHRA, CDR2 YSYEKL. V was shortened by 3 bases and J by 7 bases, with 12 bases between the two germline ends. This CDR3 comprises 13 residues. The chain's CDR3 is CASSHSPDGEAFF. DNA for the CDR3: TGCGCCAGCAGCCATAGCCCCGACGGTGAAGCTTTCTTT.

This clonotype has a handful of counts. This chain connects TRBV5-6 to TRBJ1-1, with D hard to call. The CDR3 is made up of 15 amino acids. Per germline, CDR1 SGHDT and CDR2 YYEEEE. V was shortened by 4 bases and J by 0 bases, with 13 bases between the two germline ends. The CDR3 DNA follows: TGTGCCAGCAGCCTAACGGGTCTTATGAACACTGAAGCTTTCTTT. Its translation: CASSLTGLMNTEAFF.

This clonotype was seen more than once but under ten times. The V gene is TRBV30, the J gene TRBJ2-7; TRBD1 is a possible D gene (5 bases). The V end was cut by 3 bases, the J end by 4 bases, with 13 bases between. This CDR3 is 13 amino acids long. CDR1 and CDR2 from the germline V gene are GTSNPN and SVGIG (reference sequence). CDR3 region: CAWSRGAPYEQYF. CDR3 sequence (DNA): TGTGCCTGGAGCCGTGGGGCGCCTTACGAGCAGTACTTC.

J is TRBJ2-7 and V is TRBV6-2 or TRBV6-3; 8 nucleotides agree with TRBD2. TRBJ2-1 matches the DNA end more closely, so the J call is doubtful. The CDR3 consists of 13 residues. The germline V gene has CDR1 MNHEY and CDR2 SVGEGT. The CDR3 sequence: CASRTGGLYEQFF. The CDR3 DNA reads as TGTGCCAGCAGAACGGGAGGGCTATACGAGCAGTTCTTC.

This clonotype was detected only a few times. This chain joins TRBV19 and TRBJ2-7, with 8 nucleotides matching TRBD2. CDR1 is LNHDA, CDR2 SQIVND, per germline (reference sequence). J was trimmed by 6 bases and V by 6 bases; bases with no gene match: 13. This CDR3 is 15 amino acids long. The CDR3 nucleotides are TGTGCCAGTAGCCCTTCCGGGACTAGGACCTCCGAGCAGTACTTC. Translation: CASSPSGTRTSEQYF.

The chain combines TRBV9 with TRBJ1-5; D call uncertain. The CDR3 runs 15 residues. Trimming took 0 bases from V and 2 from J, leaving 9 bases between them. Looked up from germline, CDR1 is SGDLS and CDR2 is YYNGEE. The CDR3 DNA reads TGTGCCAGCAGCGTAGGGCCCGAAGGCAATCAGCCCCAGCATTTT. Its translation: CASSVGPEGNQPQHF.

The rearrangement links TRBV7-9 to TRBJ1-3, with D uncertain. The germline V gene has CDR1 SEHNR and CDR2 FQNEAQ (reference sequence). V dropped 2 bases and J dropped 0 bases, with 14 bases sitting between them. CDR3 length equals 17 residues. CDR3 nucleotides: TGTGCCAGCAGCTTAAGTCACCTGGTCCGCTCTGGAAACACCATATATTTT. It specifies CASSLSHLVRSGNTIYF. Looking up the rest from reference TRBV7-9 and TRBJ1-3 gives the full variable domain: DTGVSQNPRHKITKRGQNVTFRCDPISEHNRLYWYRQTLGQGPEFLTYFQNEAQLEKSRLLSDRFSAERPKGSFSTLEIQRTEQGDSAMYLCASSLSHLVRSGNTIYFGEGSWLTVV.

In this sample, this clonotype turned up a few times. The chain combines TRBV7-8 with TRBJ2-3; 10 bases fit TRBD2. Germline V gene lookup returns CDR1 SGHVS and CDR2 FQNEAQ. Trimming at V came to 0 bases and at J to 1 base, leaving 7 bases not matched to a gene. The CDR3 is 18 amino acids. This CDR3 reads CASSLAPLAGGGTDTQYF. CDR3 DNA: TGTGCCAGCAGCTTAGCCCCCTTAGCGGGAGGCGGCACAGATACGCAGTATTTT.

The J gene is TRBJ2-3, the V gene TRBV6-1; 10 bases fit TRBD2. CDR1 and CDR2 (germline): MNHNS, SASEGT. With 6 bases clipped from V and 2 bases from J, the junction kept 5 bases outside the gene matches. The CDR3 length is 15 residues. The CDR3 reads CASSRTSGDTDTQYF. DNA of the CDR3: TGTGCCAGCAGCCGAACTAGCGGGGACACAGATACGCAGTATTTT.